This TCR beta chain was retrieved from a study of cytomegalovirus exposure and HLA in healthy donors. Study information: Within the Caucasian-associated ancestry cluster were roughly 82% of the roughly 380 genotyped donors.

The PCR had 60 Vbeta and 13 Jbeta primers. The assay was immunoSEQ multiplex PCR, and TCRdb's table has in-frame clones only and misses some. Of some 200,000 clones listed, 81% were seen once; the top ten hold about 2%. On this clone: Its antigen is still unknown.

Regarding the study as a whole: Later analysis reportedly placed an Asian-associated ancestry cluster below the roughly 630-donor mean in N-insertions. It was taken for granted in presence/absence analyses that sequencing depth across donors was roughly uniform.

This CDR3 region has 15 residues. Looked up from germline, CDR1 is MNHEY and CDR2 is SMNVEV (reference sequence). V was clipped by 4 bases and J by 7 bases; unmatched bases: 4. The sample consisted of PBMCs. This chain joins TRBV27 and TRBJ2-1; 13 nucleotides agree with TRBD2. The sequence was collected from a woman in her 30s in good health and CMV-seronegative. The CDR3 DNA reads as TGTGCCAGCAGTTCCGGACTAGCGGGGGCAAATGAGCAGTTCTTC. It yields the protein CASSSGLAGANEQFF.